Listed here are 11 T cell receptor beta chains from one sample, sequenced in a study of shared clonotypes between healthy human individuals. The table came from immunoSEQ multiplex PCR; TCRdb's copy has only in-frame clones and leaves some out. The data show approximately 2,000,000 clones, just under 95% seen once. The specimen was naive CD4+ T cells from PBMCs. Subset indicated: CD45RA+ positively selected. The receptors derive from a young man in good health. Some clones in this sample may be carry-over from other donors' samples.

This sequence joins TRBV2 and TRBJ2-1; TRBD1 aligns across 7 bases. The V gene's germline CDR1 is SNHLY and CDR2 FYNNEI. The CDR3 is made up of 14 amino acids. The trim removed 7 bases at V and 10 bases at J, leaving 13 bases unmatched. The CDR3 bases are TGTGCCAGCAAAACAGGGGTTAGGTCGGAGGAGCAGTTCTTC. Its translation: CASKTGVRSEEQFF. Supplemented by reference TRBV2 and TRBJ2-1, the full variable domain reads EPEVTQTPSHQVTQMGQEVILRCVPISNHLYFYWYRQILGQKVEFLVSFYNNEISEKSEIFDDQFSVERPDGSNFTLKIRSTKLEDSAMYFCASKTGVRSEEQFFGPGTRLTVL.

J is TRBJ2-7 and V is TRBV7-8; possibly TRBD1 for D (5 bases). Deletions cut 2 bases from V and 0 bases from J, with 11 bases between. The CDR3 contains 15 residues. The germline V gene has CDR1 SGHVS and CDR2 FQNEAQ. The CDR3 spells CASSLFGAFSYEQYF. The DNA for the CDR3 is TGTGCCAGCAGCTTATTTGGGGCTTTCTCCTACGAGCAGTACTTC.

The J gene is TRBJ2-7, the V gene TRBV18; a weak D match, TRBD2 (7 bases). In germline, CDR1 is KGHSH, CDR2 LQKENI. This CDR3 contains 16 residues. Trimming removed 3 bases at V and 3 bases at J, with 18 bases between. The CDR3 spells CASSPRGRARIYEQYF. The CDR3 DNA is TGTGCCAGCTCACCGAGGGGGAGGGCCAGAATCTACGAGCAGTACTTC.

The chain employs TRBV18 and TRBJ2-7; 7 positions match TRBD1. V lost 2 bases to trimming and J lost 0 bases; unmatched junction nucleotides: 10. From germline, CDR1 is KGHSH and CDR2 LQKENI. CDR3 length: 17 amino acids. CDR3 protein: CASSPILTGMSSYEQYF. In DNA, the CDR3 is TGTGCCAGCTCACCAATACTGACAGGGATGAGCTCCTACGAGCAGTACTTC.

This clone is a singleton in its sample. The chain employs TRBV2 and TRBJ2-1; D gene uncertain. The CDR3 runs 14 residues. V was shortened by 3 bases and J by 2 bases, with 8 bases between the two germline ends. Looked up from germline, CDR1 is SNHLY and CDR2 is FYNNEI. In DNA form, the CDR3 reads TGTGCCAGCAGTGATCAGGTTGCCTACAATGAGCAGTTCTTC. It yields the protein CASSDQVAYNEQFF.

This chain links TRBV5-4 with TRBJ2-6, with D tentatively TRBD2 (6 bases). The germline gives CDR1 SGHNT, CDR2 YYREEE (reference sequence). This CDR3 has 17 residues. Trimming left V 4 bases short and J 4 bases short, with 18 bases between. CDR3 coding DNA: TGTGCCAGCAGCCGCCGGGACTCCGCGGGCGGGGCCAACGTCCTGACTTTC. Translated, it gives CASSRRDSAGGANVLTF.

To note about this clone: This CDR3 is also generated by other DNA sequences in the sample. The chain is built from TRBV5-1 and TRBJ2-3; D call uncertain. Trimming removed 0 bases from V and 0 bases from J, with 5 bases in between. The CDR3 contains 14 residues. Germline CDR1 and CDR2: SGHRS and YFSETQ. The CDR3 protein is CASSLVDSTDTQYF. The DNA for the CDR3 is TGCGCCAGCAGCTTGGTGGACAGCACAGATACGCAGTATTTT.

This chain links TRBV7-2 with TRBJ2-7; the D is unclear. In germline, CDR1 is SGHTA, CDR2 FQGNSA. This CDR3 is 11 amino acids long. V lost 2 bases, J lost 8 bases, and 7 bases lay in between. CDR3 in amino acids: CASSLLPQQYF. DNA for the CDR3: TGTGCCAGCAGCTTACTCCCGCAGCAGTACTTC.

The V call is TRBV7-8, the J call TRBJ2-7, with 7 bases identical to TRBD2. Germline V gene lookup returns CDR1 SGHVS and CDR2 FQNEAQ. The CDR3 is made up of 14 amino acids. Losses at the gene ends were 5 bases for V and 0 bases for J; bases not matched to a gene: 4. The CDR3 reads CASSPGGSSYEQYF. CDR3 DNA: TGTGCCAGCAGCCCCGGCGGGAGCTCCTACGAGCAGTACTTC.

The chain couples TRBV19 to TRBJ2-1; the D gene is possibly TRBD2 (5 bases). Trimming took 3 bases from V and 3 from J, leaving 9 bases between them. Germline loops: CDR1 LNHDA, CDR2 SQIVND (reference sequence). This CDR3 region has 14 residues. The CDR3 reads CASSIMAGYNEQFF. The CDR3 DNA sequence: TGTGCCAGTAGTATTATGGCGGGCTACAATGAGCAGTTCTTC.

The rearrangement links TRBV30 to TRBJ1-2; TRBD1 agrees at 7 bases. Germline loops: CDR1 GTSNPN, CDR2 SVGIG (reference sequence). This CDR3 has 13 residues. Here the CDR3 reads CGVRGGRRGGYTF. The CDR3 region has the DNA TGTGGAGTTCGAGGGGGCCGCCGGGGGGGCTACACCTTC.